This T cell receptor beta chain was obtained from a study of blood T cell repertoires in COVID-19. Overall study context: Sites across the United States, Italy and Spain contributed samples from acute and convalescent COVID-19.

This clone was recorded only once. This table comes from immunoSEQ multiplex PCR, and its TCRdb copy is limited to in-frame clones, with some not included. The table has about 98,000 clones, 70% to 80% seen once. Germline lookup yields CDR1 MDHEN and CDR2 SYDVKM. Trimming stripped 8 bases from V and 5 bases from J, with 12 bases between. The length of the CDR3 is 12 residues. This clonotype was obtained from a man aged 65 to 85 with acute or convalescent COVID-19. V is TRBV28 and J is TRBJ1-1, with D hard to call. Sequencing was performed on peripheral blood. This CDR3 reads CASFEVSTEAFF. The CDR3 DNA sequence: TGTGCCAGCTTCGAGGTATCGACTGAAGCTTTCTTT.